The 16 T cell receptor beta chains given below trace back to one sample, sequenced in a study of CD8 T cells in ankylosing spondylitis. The study's findings and limits: One TCR beta motif, made up of roughly 8 highly homologous variants, appeared characteristic of ankylosing spondylitis blood.

Antigens for these TCRs are unknown. TCRdb passed the 5' RACE reads through MiXCR, listing each CDR3 protein once. This table holds 350,000 to 550,000 distinct CDR3 sequences, 25% to 30% found once. Sequenced material: blood, either unsorted or a sorted T cell fraction (not recorded which). The receptor set was obtained from a male donor with ankylosing spondylitis.

The chain joins TRBV6-1 to TRBJ2-4, with 7 bases identical to TRBD1. V lost 6 bases, J lost 15 bases, and 17 bases stayed unmatched. CDR1 is MNHNS, CDR2 SASEGT, per germline. The CDR3 consists of 14 residues. CDR3 bases: TGTGCCAGCAGCGTCGATGGACAGGATGTATCATGGTACTTC. This gives the protein CASSVDGQDVSWYF.

The sample holds a few counts of this clonotype. The chain joins TRBV6-2 or TRBV6-3 to TRBJ2-7; 8 nucleotides agree with TRBD2. The length of the CDR3 is 15 residues. With V trimmed by 6 bases and J by 4 bases, 11 bases remained unmatched. Per germline, CDR1 MNHEY and CDR2 SVGEGT. The CDR3: CASSQYGTSGYEQYF. The CDR3 DNA follows: TGTGCCAGCAGCCAATACGGGACTAGTGGTTACGAGCAGTACTTC.

The chain combines TRBV6-1 with TRBJ2-7; perhaps TRBD2 as D (5 bases). The CDR3 totals 16 residues. Germline V CDR1 and CDR2: MNHNS, SASEGT. V was shortened by 1 base and J by 0 bases, with 13 bases between the two germline ends. The CDR3: CASSEVAGRGSYEQYV. In DNA form, the CDR3 reads TGTGCCAGCAGTGAAGTAGCAGGCCGGGGCTCCTACGAGCAGTACGTC.

The chain joins TRBV7-2 to TRBJ1-5; maybe TRBD1 (5 bases). V was clipped by 3 bases and J by 5 bases, with 11 bases between them. CDR1 SGHTA and CDR2 FQGNSA come from the germline V gene. The CDR3 is made up of 14 amino acids. The CDR3 sequence is CASSFRGSDQPQHF. DNA of the CDR3: TGTGCCAGCAGCTTCCGGGGGTCCGATCAGCCCCAGCATTTT.

This clonotype came up a few times. This sequence joins TRBV20-1 and TRBJ1-5; 7 nucleotides align to TRBD1. The germline V gene encodes CDR1 DFQATT and CDR2 SNEGSKA (reference sequence). The CDR3 length is 13 residues. V was clipped by 5 bases and J by 6 bases; unmatched bases: 7. CDR3 DNA sequence: TGCAGTGCTCCCGTCCAGGGGGGTCAGCCCCAGCATTTT. Protein: CSAPVQGGQPQHF.

This clonotype showed up just a few times. The V and J genes are TRBV19 and TRBJ1-4; 11 positions agree with TRBD1. Germline loops: CDR1 LNHDA, CDR2 SQIVND (reference sequence). The CDR3 consists of 16 residues. J gave up 6 bases and V 7 bases, and 10 bases lay outside the gene matches. CDR3 sequence (DNA): TGTGCCAGTACCCATATTAGGACAGGGGGCGATGAAAAACTGTTTTTT. Its translation: CASTHIRTGGDEKLFF.

The chain is built from TRBV14 and TRBJ1-2; TRBD1 matches at 7 bases. V gave up 0 bases and J gave up 4 bases; unmatched junction bases: 2. CDR1 and CDR2 from the germline V gene are SGHDN and FVKESK. The CDR3 runs 14 residues. Written as DNA, the CDR3 is TGTGCCAGCAGCCAAGACCGGGACAGCTATGGCTACACCTTC. Amino acid sequence: CASSQDRDSYGYTF.

This chain joins TRBV5-6 and TRBJ2-7; 7 nucleotides align to TRBD2. The CDR3 contains 13 residues. Trimming removed 4 bases from V and 6 bases from J; junction bases left unmatched: 7. CDR1 and CDR2 (germline): SGHDT, YYEEEE. The chain's CDR3 is CASSGGDGLEQYV. The CDR3 DNA sequence: TGTGCCAGCAGCGGGGGGGACGGTCTCGAGCAGTACGTC.

The sample holds a few counts of this clonotype. V usage is TRBV29-1 and J usage is TRBJ2-1; D gene ambiguous. The CDR3 consists of 12 residues. V was clipped by 5 bases and J by 5 bases, with 10 bases between them. Germline V lookup: CDR1 SQVTM, CDR2 ANQGSEA. The CDR3 DNA reads TGCAGCGTTCCGTTCGTTGACAATGAGCAGTTCTTC. It yields the protein CSVPFVDNEQFF.

This clonotype was counted a few times. The gene calls are TRBV11-3 and TRBJ2-2, with a tentative D call TRBD2 (5 bases). Germline-derived CDR1 and CDR2 are SGHNT and YENEEA. V was cut by 4 bases and J by 0 bases, with 9 bases left in between. This CDR3 has 15 amino acids. The CDR3 nucleotides are TGTGCCAGCAGCTCCAGCGGAACGAACACCGGGGAGCTGTTTTTT. This codes for CASSSSGTNTGELFF.

V and J are TRBV12-3 or TRBV12-4 and TRBJ2-1, with TRBD1 matching over 11 bases. Losses at the gene ends were 3 bases for V and 7 bases for J; bases not matched to a gene: 14. The CDR3 consists of 18 residues. The CDR3 DNA sequence: TGTGCCAGCAGTTTGAGGACAGGGGGCTTCCTTGGGTCAAATGAGCAGTTCTTC. Protein product: CASSLRTGGFLGSNEQFF.

CDR3 sequence (DNA): TGCAGTGCTACCCGGGCTAACTATGGCTACACCTTC. Its protein is CSATRANYGYTF. The rearrangement uses TRBV20-1 and TRBJ1-2; D gene unclear. Germline CDR1 is DFQATT and CDR2 is SNEGSKA (reference sequence). Trimming removed 4 bases at V and 0 bases at J, with 6 bases between. The CDR3 contains 12 residues.

There are a few counts of this clonotype. This sequence joins TRBV7-2 and TRBJ1-5; 7 positions agree with TRBD1. This CDR3 is 14 amino acids long. The germline V gene encodes CDR1 SGHTA and CDR2 FQGNSA. V lost 5 bases to trimming and J lost 3 bases; unmatched junction nucleotides: 4. The CDR3 DNA reads as TGTGCCAGCAGCCGGACAGGTCACAATCAGCCCCAGCATTTT. Translating gives CASSRTGHNQPQHF.

There are a few counts of this clonotype. The gene calls are TRBV5-1 and TRBJ2-1; D unresolved. The CDR3 sequence is 13 residues long. Trimming took off 4 bases at V and 12 bases at J, with 17 bases between the two ends. Per the germline V gene, CDR1 is SGHRS and CDR2 is YFSETQ. The CDR3 sequence is CASSQDLASRQFF. DNA for the CDR3: TGCGCCAGCAGCCAAGACTTAGCTTCCCGGCAGTTCTTC.

This clonotype was counted ten times or more. The rearrangement joins TRBV3-1 to TRBJ2-1, with TRBD2 matching over 9 bases. Trimming cost V 5 bases and J 4 bases; bases outside gene matches: 6. This CDR3 region has 15 residues. Germline values: CDR1 LGHDT, CDR2 YNNKEL (reference sequence). The CDR3 spells CASSATSGPYNEQFF. In DNA form, the CDR3 reads TGTGCCAGCAGCGCAACTAGCGGGCCTTACAATGAGCAGTTCTTC.

CDR3 region: CASSLATGQPQHF. The CDR3 DNA reads TGTGCCAGCAGCCTAGCTACAGGTCAGCCCCAGCATTTT. This chain connects TRBV12-3 or TRBV12-4 to TRBJ1-5; a possible D gene is TRBD1 (5 bases). This CDR3 comprises 13 residues. V was cut by 6 bases and J by 6 bases, with 12 bases left in between.